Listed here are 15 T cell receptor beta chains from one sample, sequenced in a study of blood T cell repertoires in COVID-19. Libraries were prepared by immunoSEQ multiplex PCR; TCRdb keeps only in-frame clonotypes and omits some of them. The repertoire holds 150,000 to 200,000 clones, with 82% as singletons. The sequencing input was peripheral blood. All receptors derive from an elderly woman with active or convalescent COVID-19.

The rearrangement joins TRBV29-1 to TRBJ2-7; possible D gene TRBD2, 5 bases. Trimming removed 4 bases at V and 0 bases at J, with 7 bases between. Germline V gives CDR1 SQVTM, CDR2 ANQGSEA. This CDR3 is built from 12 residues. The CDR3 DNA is TGCAGCGTTGTAACTAGCTCCTACGAGCAGTACTTC. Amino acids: CSVVTSSYEQYF.

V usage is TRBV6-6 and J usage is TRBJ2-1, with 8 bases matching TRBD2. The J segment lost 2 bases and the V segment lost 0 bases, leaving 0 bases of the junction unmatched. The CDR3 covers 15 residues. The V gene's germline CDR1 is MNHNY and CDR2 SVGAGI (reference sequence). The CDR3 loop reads CASSYSGLAYNEQFF. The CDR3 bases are TGTGCCAGCAGTTACTCGGGACTAGCCTACAATGAGCAGTTCTTC.

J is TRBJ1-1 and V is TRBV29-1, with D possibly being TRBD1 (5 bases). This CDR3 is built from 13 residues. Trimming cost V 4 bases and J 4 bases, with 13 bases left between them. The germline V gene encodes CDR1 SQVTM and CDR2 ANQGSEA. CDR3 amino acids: CSVVSGQTTEAFF. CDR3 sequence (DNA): TGCAGCGTTGTTTCAGGGCAAACCACTGAAGCTTTCTTT.

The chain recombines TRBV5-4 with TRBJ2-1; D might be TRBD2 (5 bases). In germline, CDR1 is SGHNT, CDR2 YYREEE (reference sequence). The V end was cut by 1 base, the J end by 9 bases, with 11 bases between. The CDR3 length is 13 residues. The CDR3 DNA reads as TGTGCCAGCAGCTTGATAAAGGGAGCTGAGCAGTTCTTC. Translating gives CASSLIKGAEQFF.

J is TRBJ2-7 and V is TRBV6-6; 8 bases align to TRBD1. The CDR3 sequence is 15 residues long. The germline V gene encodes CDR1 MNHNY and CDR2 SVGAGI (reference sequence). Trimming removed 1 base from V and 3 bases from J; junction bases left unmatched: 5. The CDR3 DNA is TGTGCCAGCAGTTACTTTTCGGGACAGGACTACGAGCAGTACTTC. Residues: CASSYFSGQDYEQYF.

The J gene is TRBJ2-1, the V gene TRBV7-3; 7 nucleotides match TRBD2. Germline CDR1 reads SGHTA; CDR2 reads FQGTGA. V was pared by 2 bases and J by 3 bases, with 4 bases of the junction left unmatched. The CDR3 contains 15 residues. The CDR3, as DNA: TGTGCCAGCAGCTTAGCGGGAGCCCGCTACAATGAGCAGTTCTTC. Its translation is CASSLAGARYNEQFF.

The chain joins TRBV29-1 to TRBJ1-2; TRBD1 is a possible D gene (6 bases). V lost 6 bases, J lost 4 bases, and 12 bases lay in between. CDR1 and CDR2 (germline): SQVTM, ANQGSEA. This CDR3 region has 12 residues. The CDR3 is CSVLTGVYGYTF. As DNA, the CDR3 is TGCAGCGTACTGACAGGAGTCTATGGCTACACCTTC.

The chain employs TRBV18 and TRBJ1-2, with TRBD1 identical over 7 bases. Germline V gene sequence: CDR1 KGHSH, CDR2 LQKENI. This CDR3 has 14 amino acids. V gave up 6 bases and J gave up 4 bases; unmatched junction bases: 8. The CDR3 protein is CASSQQGGGYGYTF. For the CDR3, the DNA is TGTGCCAGCTCTCAGCAGGGGGGCGGCTATGGCTACACCTTC.

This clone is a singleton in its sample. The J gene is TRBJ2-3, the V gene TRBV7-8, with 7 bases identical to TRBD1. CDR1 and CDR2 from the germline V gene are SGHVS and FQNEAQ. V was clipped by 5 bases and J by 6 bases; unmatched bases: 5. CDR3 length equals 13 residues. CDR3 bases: TGTGCCAGCAGCACAGGGGCCAGGGATACGCAGTATTTT. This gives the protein CASSTGARDTQYF.

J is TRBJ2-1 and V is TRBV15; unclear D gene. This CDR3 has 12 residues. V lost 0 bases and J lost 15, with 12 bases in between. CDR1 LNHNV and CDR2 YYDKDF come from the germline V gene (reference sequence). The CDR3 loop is CATSRDKPNPFF. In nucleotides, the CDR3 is TGTGCCACCAGCAGAGATAAGCCAAATCCGTTCTTC.

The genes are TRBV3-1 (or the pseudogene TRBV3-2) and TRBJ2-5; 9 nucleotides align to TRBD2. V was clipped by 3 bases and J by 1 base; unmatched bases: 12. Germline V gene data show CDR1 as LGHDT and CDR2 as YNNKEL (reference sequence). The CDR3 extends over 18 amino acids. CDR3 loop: CASSHEYRASGTQETQYF. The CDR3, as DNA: TGTGCCAGCAGCCACGAATATAGGGCTAGCGGGACCCAAGAGACCCAGTACTTC.

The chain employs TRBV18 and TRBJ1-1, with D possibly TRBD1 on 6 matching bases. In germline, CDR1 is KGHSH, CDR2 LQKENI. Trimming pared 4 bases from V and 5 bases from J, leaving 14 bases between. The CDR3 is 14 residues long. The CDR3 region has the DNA TGTGCCAGCTCACGAGAGGGGGGGTTGACTGAAGCTTTCTTT. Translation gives CASSREGGLTEAFF.

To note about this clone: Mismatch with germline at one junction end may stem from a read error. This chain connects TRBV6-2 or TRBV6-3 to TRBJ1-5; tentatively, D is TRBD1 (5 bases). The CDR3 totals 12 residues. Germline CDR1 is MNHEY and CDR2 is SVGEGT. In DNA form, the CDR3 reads TGTGCCAGCAGTTTTATGCCAGGGCCCCCGGATTTT. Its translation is CASSFMPGPPDF.

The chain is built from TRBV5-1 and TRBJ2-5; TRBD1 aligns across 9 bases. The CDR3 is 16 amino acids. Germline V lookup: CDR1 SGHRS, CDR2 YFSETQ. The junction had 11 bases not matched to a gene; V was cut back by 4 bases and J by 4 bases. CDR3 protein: CASSIYMDRGSETQYF. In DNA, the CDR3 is TGCGCCAGCAGCATCTATATGGACAGGGGTTCAGAGACCCAGTACTTC.

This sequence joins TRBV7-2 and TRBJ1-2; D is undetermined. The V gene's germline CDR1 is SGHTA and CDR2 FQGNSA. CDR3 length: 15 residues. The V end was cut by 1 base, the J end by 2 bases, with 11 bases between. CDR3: CASSLGVSENYGYTF. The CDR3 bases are TGTGCCAGCAGCTTAGGTGTCAGCGAGAACTATGGCTACACCTTC.